This T cell receptor beta chain was sequenced for a study of blood T cells in healthy people across ages. Russia was home to the donors, healthy Caucasian individuals aged about 6 to 100. CDR1 is SGDLS and CDR2 is YYNGEE in the germline V gene. V gave up 3 bases and J gave up 0 bases; unmatched junction bases: 6. CDR3 length: 18 residues. Primed by a sample-barcoded 5' primer and a J-beta primer mix, a second PCR proceeded for about 6 to 12 cycles. A template-switch adaptor with 12 random nucleotides tagged each cDNA molecule. Each CDR3 protein is one row after TCRdb ran MiXCR on the 5' RACE reads. The sample contains about a million distinct CDR3 sequences, roughly two fifths of which appear only once.

The source material was blood. The rearrangement links TRBV9 to TRBJ2-1; 13 nucleotides agree with TRBD2. This sequence was found in a man aged 18 to 35 in good health. In DNA form, the CDR3 reads TGTGCCAGCAGCGCGGGACTAGCGGGGTTACTCTCCTACAATGAGCAGTTCTTC. Translating gives CASSAGLAGLLSYNEQFF.